These T cell receptor beta chains were read from a single sample in a study of cytomegalovirus exposure and HLA in healthy donors. Data came from immunoSEQ multiplex PCR; TCRdb stores just in-frame clones and leaves some out. The sample holds more than 95,000 clones; less than 80% are singletons and the top ten take over 2.5%. Source material: PBMCs. These receptors originate from a woman between 50 and 59 years old in good health and CMV-seronegative. Both conserved end residues are part of each CDR3. The order of the fields is V gene, J gene, D gene, clone size, CDR3 DNA, CDR3 protein. D genes are given only for firm matches. A clone size is listed for some rows: how often the clone was seen (once, few, many), or a class if it is expanded.

v_call: TRBV27
j_call: TRBJ1-1
d_call: .
clone_size: .
cdr3_nt: TGTGCCAGCAGTCCGCAGGTGGGGAACACTGAAGCTTTCTTT
cdr3_aa: CASSPQVGNTEAFF

v_call: TRBV7-9
j_call: TRBJ2-7
d_call: .
clone_size: .
cdr3_nt: TGTGCCAGCAGCCCCCCTTCTGCCTACGAGCAGTACTTC
cdr3_aa: CASSPPSAYEQYF

v_call: TRBV19
j_call: TRBJ1-2
d_call: .
clone_size: once
cdr3_nt: TGTGCCAGTAGTATGCTGCGTGATGGCTACACCTTC
cdr3_aa: CASSMLRDGYTF

v_call: TRBV7-3
j_call: TRBJ2-1
d_call: TRBD1
clone_size: .
cdr3_nt: TGTGCCAGCAGCTTGGGACAGGGGATCAATGAGCAGTTCTTC
cdr3_aa: CASSLGQGINEQFF

v_call: TRBV7-7
j_call: TRBJ2-3
d_call: .
clone_size: .
cdr3_nt: TGTGCCAGCAGCACGCAAGGACTAAAACAGGATACGCAGTATTTT
cdr3_aa: CASSTQGLKQDTQYF

v_call: TRBV18
j_call: TRBJ2-1
d_call: TRBD1
clone_size: .
cdr3_nt: TGTGCCAGCTCCCCCTCCGGACAGGAGTCGAATGAGCAGTTCTTC
cdr3_aa: CASSPSGQESNEQFF

v_call: TRBV20-1
j_call: TRBJ2-7
d_call: TRBD1
clone_size: .
cdr3_nt: TGCAGTGTGGACAGGGACTACGAGCAGTACTTC
cdr3_aa: CSVDRDYEQYF

v_call: TRBV4-1
j_call: TRBJ2-3
d_call: TRBD1
clone_size: .
cdr3_nt: TGCGCCAGCAGCCAAACAGCGCCAGGGGGCTGGGCAGATACGCAGTATTTT
cdr3_aa: CASSQTAPGGWADTQYF

v_call: TRBV6-5
j_call: TRBJ1-2
d_call: TRBD1
clone_size: few
cdr3_nt: TGTGCCAGCAGTATGACAGGGATAAATGGCTACACCTTC
cdr3_aa: CASSMTGINGYTF

v_call: TRBV7-2
j_call: TRBJ1-2
d_call: .
clone_size: .
cdr3_nt: TGTGCCAGCAGCGAGGGACACCACTATGGCTACACCTTC
cdr3_aa: CASSEGHHYGYTF

v_call: TRBV6-6
j_call: TRBJ1-3
d_call: .
clone_size: .
cdr3_nt: TGTGCCAGCAGTCAAACAGGGAAGCGAGGAAACACCATATATTTT
cdr3_aa: CASSQTGKRGNTIYF

v_call: TRBV13
j_call: TRBJ1-3
d_call: TRBD1
clone_size: .
cdr3_nt: TGTGCCAGCAGCTACCGGGACAGGGGCCTAGGCTACCGTTTT
cdr3_aa: CASSYRDRGLGYRF

v_call: TRBV5-6
j_call: TRBJ2-3
d_call: .
clone_size: few
cdr3_nt: TGTGCCAGCAGCTTTCTAGGACAGTCGAGCACAGATACGCAGTATTTT
cdr3_aa: CASSFLGQSSTDTQYF

v_call: TRBV28
j_call: TRBJ1-2
d_call: TRBD1
clone_size: once
cdr3_nt: TGTGCCAGCAGTTTCCGAGACAGGGGGGGTAATTTAAATGGCTACACCTTC
cdr3_aa: CASSFRDRGGNLNGYTF

v_call: TRBV2
j_call: TRBJ1-5
d_call: .
clone_size: few
cdr3_nt: TGTGCCAGCAGGGGGGACTTCTCCCGGGGTCAGCCCCAGCATTTT
cdr3_aa: CASRGDFSRGQPQHF

v_call: TRBV19
j_call: TRBJ1-3
d_call: .
clone_size: .
cdr3_nt: TGTGCCAGTAGTATTCAGGTCTCTGGAAACACCATATATTTT
cdr3_aa: CASSIQVSGNTIYF

v_call: TRBV14
j_call: TRBJ2-1
d_call: TRBD1
clone_size: .
cdr3_nt: TGTGCCAGCAGCCAGCTGACAGGGGGGAGAGAGCAGTTCTTC
cdr3_aa: CASSQLTGGREQFF

v_call: TRBV13
j_call: TRBJ2-5
d_call: TRBD2
clone_size: .
cdr3_nt: TGTGCCAGCAGCCCGGGTTCTAGCGGAGCCCAAGAGACCCAGTACTTC
cdr3_aa: CASSPGSSGAQETQYF

v_call: TRBV7-2
j_call: TRBJ2-1
d_call: .
clone_size: .
cdr3_nt: TGTGCCAGCAGCTCCCAGGCGGGCAGAAACAATGAGCAGTTCTTC
cdr3_aa: CASSSQAGRNNEQFF

v_call: TRBV7-9
j_call: TRBJ2-7
d_call: TRBD1
clone_size: .
cdr3_nt: TGTGCCAGCACCGATCCCTTTTTTTCGGGACAGATCAACGAGCAGTACTTC
cdr3_aa: CASTDPFFSGQINEQYF

v_call: TRBV29-1
j_call: TRBJ1-5
d_call: .
clone_size: .
cdr3_nt: TGCAGCGTTGGAATGGGAGGTGGCAATCAGCCCCAGCATTTT
cdr3_aa: CSVGMGGGNQPQHF

v_call: TRBV19
j_call: TRBJ2-7
d_call: .
clone_size: .
cdr3_nt: TGTGCCAGGGGTATAAGGCGAGCGGGCGACTACGAGCAGTACTTC
cdr3_aa: CARGIRRAGDYEQYF

v_call: TRBV27
j_call: TRBJ2-1
d_call: TRBD2
clone_size: .
cdr3_nt: TGTGCCAGCAGTTTAAACCCAGGGGCTAGCGGGAGGGCCGGGCAGCAGTTCTTC
cdr3_aa: CASSLNPGASGRAGQQFF

v_call: TRBV27
j_call: TRBJ2-2
d_call: .
clone_size: .
cdr3_nt: TGTGCCAGCAGACCGGACAGTTTTAACACCGGGGAGCTGTTTTTT
cdr3_aa: CASRPDSFNTGELFF

v_call: TRBV6-5
j_call: TRBJ1-5
d_call: .
clone_size: .
cdr3_nt: TGTGCCAGCAGTCCCGCCGGTGGGGCTCAGCCCCAGCATTTT
cdr3_aa: CASSPAGGAQPQHF

v_call: TRBV14
j_call: TRBJ2-5
d_call: TRBD2
clone_size: .
cdr3_nt: TGTGCCAGCAGCCAGCTAGCGGGATGGGAGACCCAGTACTTC
cdr3_aa: CASSQLAGWETQYF

v_call: TRBV15
j_call: TRBJ2-1
d_call: .
clone_size: .
cdr3_nt: TGTGCCACCAGCAGAGATGTAACAGAAAATGAGCAGTTCTTC
cdr3_aa: CATSRDVTENEQFF